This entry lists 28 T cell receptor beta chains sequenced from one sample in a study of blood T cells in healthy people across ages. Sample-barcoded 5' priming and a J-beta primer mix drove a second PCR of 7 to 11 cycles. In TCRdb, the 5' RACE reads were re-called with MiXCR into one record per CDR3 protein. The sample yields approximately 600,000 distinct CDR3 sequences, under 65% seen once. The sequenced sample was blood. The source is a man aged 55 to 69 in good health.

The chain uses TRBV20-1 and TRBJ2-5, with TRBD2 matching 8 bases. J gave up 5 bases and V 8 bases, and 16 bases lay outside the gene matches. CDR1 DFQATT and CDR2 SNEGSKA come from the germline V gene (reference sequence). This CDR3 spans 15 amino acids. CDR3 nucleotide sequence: TGCAGTTTCACCTCCGGGACTAGGTCTTCGGAGACCCAGTACTTC. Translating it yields CSFTSGTRSSETQYF.

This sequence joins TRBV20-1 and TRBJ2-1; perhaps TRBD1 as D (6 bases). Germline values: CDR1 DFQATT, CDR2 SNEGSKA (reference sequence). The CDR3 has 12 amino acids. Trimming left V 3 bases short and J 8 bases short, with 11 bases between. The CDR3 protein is CSASLRGYEQFF. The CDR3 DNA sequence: TGCAGTGCTAGCCTCAGGGGCTATGAGCAGTTCTTC.

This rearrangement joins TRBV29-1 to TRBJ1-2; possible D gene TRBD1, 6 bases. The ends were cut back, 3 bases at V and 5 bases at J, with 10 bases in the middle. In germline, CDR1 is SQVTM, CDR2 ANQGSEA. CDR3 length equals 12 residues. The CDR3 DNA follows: TGCAGCGTTGACCGGGGGCCTTATGGCTACACCTTC. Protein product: CSVDRGPYGYTF.

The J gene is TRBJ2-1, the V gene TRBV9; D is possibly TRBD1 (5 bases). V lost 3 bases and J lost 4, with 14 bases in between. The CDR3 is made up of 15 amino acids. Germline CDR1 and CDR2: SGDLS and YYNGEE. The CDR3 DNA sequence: TGTGCCAGCAGCGCACACGCTGACAGATACAATGAGCAGTTCTTC. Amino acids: CASSAHADRYNEQFF. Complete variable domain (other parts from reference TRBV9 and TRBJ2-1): DSGVTQTPKHLITATGQRVTLRCSPRSGDLSVYWYQQSLDQGLQFLIQYYNGEERAKGNILERFSAQQFPDLHSELNLSSLELGDSALYFCASSAHADRYNEQFFGPGTRLTVL.

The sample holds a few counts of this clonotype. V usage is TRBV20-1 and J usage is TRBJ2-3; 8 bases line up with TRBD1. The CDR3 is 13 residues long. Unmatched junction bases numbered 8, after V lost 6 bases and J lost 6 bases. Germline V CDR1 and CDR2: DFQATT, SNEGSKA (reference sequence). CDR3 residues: CSARGQGRDTQYF. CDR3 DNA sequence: TGCAGTGCCCGTGGACAGGGAAGGGATACGCAGTATTTT.

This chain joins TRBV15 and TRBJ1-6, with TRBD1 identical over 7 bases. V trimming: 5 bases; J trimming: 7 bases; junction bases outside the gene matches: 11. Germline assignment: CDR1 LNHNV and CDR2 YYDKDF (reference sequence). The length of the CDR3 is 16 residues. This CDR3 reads CATSRGDRVTNSPLHF. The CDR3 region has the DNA TGTGCCACCAGCCGGGGCGACAGGGTTACCAATTCACCCCTCCACTTT.

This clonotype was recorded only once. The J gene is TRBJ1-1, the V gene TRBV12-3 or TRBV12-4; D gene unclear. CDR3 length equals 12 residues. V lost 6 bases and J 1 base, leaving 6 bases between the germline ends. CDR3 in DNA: TGTGCCAGCAGATACTCGAACACTGAAGCTTTCTTT. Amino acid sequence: CASRYSNTEAFF.

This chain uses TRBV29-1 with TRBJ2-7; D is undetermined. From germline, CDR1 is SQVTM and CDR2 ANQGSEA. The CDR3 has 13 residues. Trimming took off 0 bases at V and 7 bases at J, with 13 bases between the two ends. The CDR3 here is CSVEDTATNEQYF. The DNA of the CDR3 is TGCAGCGTTGAAGATACGGCAACCAATGAGCAGTACTTC.

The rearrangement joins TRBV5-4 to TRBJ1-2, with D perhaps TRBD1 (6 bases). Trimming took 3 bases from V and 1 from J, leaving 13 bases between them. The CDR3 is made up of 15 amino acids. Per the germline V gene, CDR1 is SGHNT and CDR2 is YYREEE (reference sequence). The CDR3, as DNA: TGTGCCAGCAGCTCGACGGACAGCCTTAACTATGGCTACACCTTC. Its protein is CASSSTDSLNYGYTF.

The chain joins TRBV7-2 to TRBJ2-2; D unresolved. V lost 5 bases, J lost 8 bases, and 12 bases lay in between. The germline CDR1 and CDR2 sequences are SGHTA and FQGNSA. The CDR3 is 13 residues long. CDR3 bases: TGTGCCAGCAGCCAAACCCCAGGAGGGGAGCTGTTTTTT. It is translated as CASSQTPGGELFF.

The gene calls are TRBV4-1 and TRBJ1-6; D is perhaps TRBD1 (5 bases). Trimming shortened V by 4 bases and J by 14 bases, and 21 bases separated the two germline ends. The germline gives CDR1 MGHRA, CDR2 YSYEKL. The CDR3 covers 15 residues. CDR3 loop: CASSRSQGGVDSLHF. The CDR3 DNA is TGCGCCAGCAGCCGATCGCAGGGTGGCGTGGACTCCCTCCACTTT.

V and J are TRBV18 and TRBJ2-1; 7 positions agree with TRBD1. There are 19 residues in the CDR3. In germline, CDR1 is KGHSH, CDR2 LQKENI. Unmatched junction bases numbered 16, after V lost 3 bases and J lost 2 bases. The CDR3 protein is CASSPPRGDRDRPYNEQFF. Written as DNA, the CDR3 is TGTGCCAGCTCACCCCCAAGGGGAGATCGGGACAGACCCTACAATGAGCAGTTCTTC.

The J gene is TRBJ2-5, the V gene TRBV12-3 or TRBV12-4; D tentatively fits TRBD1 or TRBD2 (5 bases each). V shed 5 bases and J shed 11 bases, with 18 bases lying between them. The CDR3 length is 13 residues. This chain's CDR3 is CASSGGIFGEQYF. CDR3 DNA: TGTGCCAGCAGTGGGGGTATTTTTGGGGAGCAGTACTTC.

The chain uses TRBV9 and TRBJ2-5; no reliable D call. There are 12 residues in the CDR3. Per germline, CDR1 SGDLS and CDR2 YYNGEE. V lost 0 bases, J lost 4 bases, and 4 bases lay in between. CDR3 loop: CASSVGRETQYF. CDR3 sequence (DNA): TGTGCCAGCAGCGTAGGCCGAGAGACCCAGTACTTC.

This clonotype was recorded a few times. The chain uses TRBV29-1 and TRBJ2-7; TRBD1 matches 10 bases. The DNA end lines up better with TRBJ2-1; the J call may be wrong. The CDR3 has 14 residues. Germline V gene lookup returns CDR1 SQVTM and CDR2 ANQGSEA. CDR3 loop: CSVDPGQGTPWQFF. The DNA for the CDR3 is TGCAGCGTCGATCCGGGACAGGGGACTCCGTGGCAGTTCTTC.

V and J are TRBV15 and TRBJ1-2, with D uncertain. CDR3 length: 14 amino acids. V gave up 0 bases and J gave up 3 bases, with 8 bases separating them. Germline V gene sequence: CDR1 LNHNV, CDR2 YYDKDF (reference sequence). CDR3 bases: TGTGCCACCAGCAGAGATCTTGCGGACTATGGCTACACCTTC. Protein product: CATSRDLADYGYTF.

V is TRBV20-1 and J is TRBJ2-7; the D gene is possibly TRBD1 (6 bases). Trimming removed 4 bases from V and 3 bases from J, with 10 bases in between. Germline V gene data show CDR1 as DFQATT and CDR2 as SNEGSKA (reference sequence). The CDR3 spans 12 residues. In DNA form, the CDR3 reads TGCAGTGCTAAGGACAGCCACTACGAGCAGTACTTC. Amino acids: CSAKDSHYEQYF.

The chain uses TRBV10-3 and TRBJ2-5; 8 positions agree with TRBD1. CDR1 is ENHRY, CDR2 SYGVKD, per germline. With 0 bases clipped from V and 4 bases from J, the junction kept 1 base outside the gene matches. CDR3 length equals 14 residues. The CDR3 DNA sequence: TGTGCCATCAGTGAGTCGACAGGGGTAGAGACCCAGTACTTC. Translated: CAISESTGVETQYF.

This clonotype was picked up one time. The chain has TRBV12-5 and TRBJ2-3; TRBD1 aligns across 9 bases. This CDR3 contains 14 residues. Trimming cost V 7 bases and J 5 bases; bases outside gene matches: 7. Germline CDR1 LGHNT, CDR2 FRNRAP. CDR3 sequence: CASVRDRELDTQYF. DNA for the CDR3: TGTGCTAGTGTTAGGGACAGGGAGTTAGATACGCAGTATTTT.

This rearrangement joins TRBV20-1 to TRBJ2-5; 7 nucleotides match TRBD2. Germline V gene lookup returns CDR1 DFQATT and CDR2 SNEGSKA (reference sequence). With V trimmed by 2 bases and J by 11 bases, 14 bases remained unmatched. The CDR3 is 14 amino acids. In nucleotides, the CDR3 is TGCAGTGCTAGACACTCGACGGGACTACTAACTCAGTACTTC. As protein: CSARHSTGLLTQYF.

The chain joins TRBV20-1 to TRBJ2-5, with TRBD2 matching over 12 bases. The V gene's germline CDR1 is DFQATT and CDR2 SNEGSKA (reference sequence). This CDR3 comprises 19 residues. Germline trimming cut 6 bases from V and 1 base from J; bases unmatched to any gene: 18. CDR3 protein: CSASSSGGGLWSSQETQYF. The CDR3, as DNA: TGCAGTGCGTCTTCTAGCGGGGGGGGCTTGTGGTCTAGCCAAGAGACCCAGTACTTC.

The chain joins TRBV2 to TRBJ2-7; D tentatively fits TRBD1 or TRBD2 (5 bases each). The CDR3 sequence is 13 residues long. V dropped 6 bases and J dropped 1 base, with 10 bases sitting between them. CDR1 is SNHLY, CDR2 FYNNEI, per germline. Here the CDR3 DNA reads TGTGCCAGCAGGGGGGACCAATCCTACGAGCAGTACTTC. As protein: CASRGDQSYEQYF.

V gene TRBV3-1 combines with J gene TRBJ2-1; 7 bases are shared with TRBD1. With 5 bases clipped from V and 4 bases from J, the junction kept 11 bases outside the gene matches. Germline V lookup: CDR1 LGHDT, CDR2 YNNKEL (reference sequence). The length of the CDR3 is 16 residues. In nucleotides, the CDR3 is TGTGCCAGCAGCTCTCCCGGGACAGAAGGTTACAATGAGCAGTTCTTC. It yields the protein CASSSPGTEGYNEQFF.

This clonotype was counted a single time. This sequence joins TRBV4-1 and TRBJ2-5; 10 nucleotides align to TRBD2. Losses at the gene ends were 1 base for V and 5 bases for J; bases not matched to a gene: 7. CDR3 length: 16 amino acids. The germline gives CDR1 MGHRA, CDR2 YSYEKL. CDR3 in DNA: TGCGCCAGCAGCCAAGTGAACATGGGACTAGCGGAGACCCAGTACTTC. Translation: CASSQVNMGLAETQYF.

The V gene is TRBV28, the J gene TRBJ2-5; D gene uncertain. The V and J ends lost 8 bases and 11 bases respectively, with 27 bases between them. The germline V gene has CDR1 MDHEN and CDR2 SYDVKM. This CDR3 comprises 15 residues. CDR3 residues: CASCPGGPYPNEQYF. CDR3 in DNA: TGTGCCAGCTGCCCAGGCGGCCCCTACCCGAATGAGCAGTACTTC.

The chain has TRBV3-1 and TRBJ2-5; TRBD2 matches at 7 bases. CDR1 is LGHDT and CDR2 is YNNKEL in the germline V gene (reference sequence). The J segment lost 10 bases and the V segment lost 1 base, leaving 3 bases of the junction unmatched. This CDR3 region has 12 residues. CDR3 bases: TGTGCCAGCAGCCAAGGACTAGCACACCAGTACTTC. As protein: CASSQGLAHQYF.

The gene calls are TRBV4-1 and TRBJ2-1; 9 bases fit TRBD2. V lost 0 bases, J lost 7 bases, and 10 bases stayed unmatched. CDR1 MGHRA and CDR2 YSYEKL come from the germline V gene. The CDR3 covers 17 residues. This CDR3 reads CASSQDVAGGLKNEQFF. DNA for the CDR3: TGCGCCAGCAGCCAAGATGTTGCGGGGGGGCTGAAAAATGAGCAGTTCTTC.

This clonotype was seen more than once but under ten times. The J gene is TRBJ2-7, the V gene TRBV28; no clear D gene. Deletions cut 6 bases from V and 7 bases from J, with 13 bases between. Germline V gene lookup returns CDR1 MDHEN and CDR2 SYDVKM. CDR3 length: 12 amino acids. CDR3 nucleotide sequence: TGTGCCAGCAGCCGCCCCTCCTTGGAGCAGTACTTC. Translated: CASSRPSLEQYF.